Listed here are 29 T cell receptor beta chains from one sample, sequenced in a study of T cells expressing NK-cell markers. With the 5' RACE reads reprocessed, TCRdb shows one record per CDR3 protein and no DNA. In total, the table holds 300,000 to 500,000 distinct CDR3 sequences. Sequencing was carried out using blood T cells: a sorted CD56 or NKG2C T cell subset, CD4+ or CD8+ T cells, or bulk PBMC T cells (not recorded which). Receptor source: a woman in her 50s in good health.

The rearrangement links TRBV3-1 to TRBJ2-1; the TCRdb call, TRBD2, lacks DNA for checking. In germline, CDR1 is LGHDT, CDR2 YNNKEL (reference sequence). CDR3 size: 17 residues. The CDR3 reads CASSPWGEGLGSNEQFF.

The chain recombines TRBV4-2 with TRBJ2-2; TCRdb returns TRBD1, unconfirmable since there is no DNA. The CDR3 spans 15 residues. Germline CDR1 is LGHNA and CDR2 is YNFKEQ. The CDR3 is CASRRGGQNTGELFF.

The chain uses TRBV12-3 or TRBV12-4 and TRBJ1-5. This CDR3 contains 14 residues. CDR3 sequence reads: CASSPQGRSQPQHF.

The CDR3: CASGLQASGSADTQYF. The chain is built from TRBV12-5 and TRBJ2-3; TCRdb outputs TRBD2, but without DNA this stays unchecked. Per germline, CDR1 LGHNT and CDR2 FRNRAP. CDR3 size: 16 residues.

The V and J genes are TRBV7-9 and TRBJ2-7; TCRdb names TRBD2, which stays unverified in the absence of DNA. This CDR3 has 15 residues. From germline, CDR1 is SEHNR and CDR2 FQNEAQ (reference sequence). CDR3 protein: CASSGKREAPYEQYF. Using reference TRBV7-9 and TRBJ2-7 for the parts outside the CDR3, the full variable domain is DTGVSQNPRHKITKRGQNVTFRCDPISEHNRLYWYRQTLGQGPEFLTYFQNEAQLEKSRLLSDRFSAERPKGSFSTLEIQRTEQGDSAMYLCASSGKREAPYEQYFGPGTRLTVT.

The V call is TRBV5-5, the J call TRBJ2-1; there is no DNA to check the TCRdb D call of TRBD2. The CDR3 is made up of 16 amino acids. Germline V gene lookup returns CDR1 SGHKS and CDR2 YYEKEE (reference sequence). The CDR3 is CASSGAKGLAYNEQFF.

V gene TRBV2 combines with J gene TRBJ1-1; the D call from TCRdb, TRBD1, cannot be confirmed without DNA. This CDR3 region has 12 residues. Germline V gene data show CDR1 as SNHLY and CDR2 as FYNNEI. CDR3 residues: CASSRGVIEAFF.

CDR3 residues: CASSSGLAGGFPYNEQFF. This chain links TRBV5-8 with TRBJ2-1; absent DNA, TCRdb's TRBD2 call cannot be checked. CDR1 is SGHTS and CDR2 is YDEGEE in the germline V gene. This CDR3 comprises 18 residues.

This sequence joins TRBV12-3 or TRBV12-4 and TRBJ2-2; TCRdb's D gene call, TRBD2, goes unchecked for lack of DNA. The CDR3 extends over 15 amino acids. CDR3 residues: CASRSGRRDTGELFF.

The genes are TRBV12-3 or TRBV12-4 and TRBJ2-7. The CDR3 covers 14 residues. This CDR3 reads CASSFRISSYEQYF.

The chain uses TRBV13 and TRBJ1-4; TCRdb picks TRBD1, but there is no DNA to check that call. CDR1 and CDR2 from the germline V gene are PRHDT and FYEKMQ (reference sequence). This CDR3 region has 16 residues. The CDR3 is CASSSTESRGHEKLFF.

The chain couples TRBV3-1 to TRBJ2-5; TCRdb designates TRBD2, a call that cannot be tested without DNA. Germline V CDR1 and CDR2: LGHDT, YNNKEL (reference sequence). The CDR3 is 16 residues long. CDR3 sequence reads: CASSQAAHLPQETQYF.

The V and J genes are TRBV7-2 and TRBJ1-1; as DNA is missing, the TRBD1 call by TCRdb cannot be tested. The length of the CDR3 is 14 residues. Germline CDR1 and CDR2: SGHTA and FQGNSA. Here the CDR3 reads CASSFKPGVTEAFF.

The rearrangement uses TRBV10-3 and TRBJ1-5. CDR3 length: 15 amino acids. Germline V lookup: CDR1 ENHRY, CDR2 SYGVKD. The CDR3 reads CAISESTAGGQPQHF.

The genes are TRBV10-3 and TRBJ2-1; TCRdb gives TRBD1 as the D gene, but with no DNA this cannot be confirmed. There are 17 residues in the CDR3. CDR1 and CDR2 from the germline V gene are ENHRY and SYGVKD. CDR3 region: CAISESTWNGTYNEQFF.

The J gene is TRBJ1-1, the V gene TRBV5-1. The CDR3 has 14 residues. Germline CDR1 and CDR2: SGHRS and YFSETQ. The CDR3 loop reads CASSSDRDAPEAFF. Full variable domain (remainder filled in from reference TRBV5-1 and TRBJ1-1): KAGVTQTPRYLIKTRGQQVTLSCSPISGHRSVSWYQQTPGQGLQFLFEYFSETQRNKGNFPGRFSGRQFSNSRSEMNVSTLELGDSALYLCASSSDRDAPEAFFGQGTRLTVV.

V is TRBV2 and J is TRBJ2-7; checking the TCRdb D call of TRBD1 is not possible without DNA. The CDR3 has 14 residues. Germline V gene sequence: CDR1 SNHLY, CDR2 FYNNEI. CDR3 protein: CASRPQGVGGEQYF.

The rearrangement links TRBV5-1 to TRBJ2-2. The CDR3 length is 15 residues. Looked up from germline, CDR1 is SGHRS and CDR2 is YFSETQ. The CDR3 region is CASSLLEEITGELFF.

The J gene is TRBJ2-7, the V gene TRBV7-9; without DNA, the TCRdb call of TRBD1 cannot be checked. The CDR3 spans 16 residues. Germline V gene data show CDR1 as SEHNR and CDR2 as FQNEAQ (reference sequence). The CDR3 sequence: CASSSRGHPTYFEQYF. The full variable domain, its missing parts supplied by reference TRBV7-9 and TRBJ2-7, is DTGVSQNPRHKITKRGQNVTFRCDPISEHNRLYWYRQTLGQGPEFLTYFQNEAQLEKSRLLSDRFSAERPKGSFSTLEIQRTEQGDSAMYLCASSSRGHPTYFEQYFGPGTRLTVT.

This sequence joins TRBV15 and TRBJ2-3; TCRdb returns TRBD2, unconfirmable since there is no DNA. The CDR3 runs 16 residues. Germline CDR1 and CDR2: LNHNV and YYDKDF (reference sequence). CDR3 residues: CATSRTGLAVTDTQYF. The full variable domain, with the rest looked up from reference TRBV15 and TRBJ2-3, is DAMVIQNPRYQVTQFGKPVTLSCSQTLNHNVMYWYQQKSSQAPKLLFHYYDKDFNNEADTPDNFQSRRPNTSFCFLDIRSPGLGDTAMYLCATSRTGLAVTDTQYFGPGTRLTVL.

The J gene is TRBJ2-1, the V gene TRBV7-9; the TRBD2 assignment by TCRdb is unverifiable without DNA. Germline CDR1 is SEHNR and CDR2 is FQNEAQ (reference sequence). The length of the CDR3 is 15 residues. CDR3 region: CASSLLREALFWQFF.

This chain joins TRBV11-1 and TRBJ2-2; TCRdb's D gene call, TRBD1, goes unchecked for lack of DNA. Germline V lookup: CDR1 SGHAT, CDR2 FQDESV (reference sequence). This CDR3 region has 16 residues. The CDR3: CASSLASQGNTGELFF.

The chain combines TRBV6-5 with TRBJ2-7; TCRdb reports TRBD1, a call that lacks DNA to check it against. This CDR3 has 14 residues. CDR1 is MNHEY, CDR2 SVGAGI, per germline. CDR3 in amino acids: CASSPGQGVYEQYF.

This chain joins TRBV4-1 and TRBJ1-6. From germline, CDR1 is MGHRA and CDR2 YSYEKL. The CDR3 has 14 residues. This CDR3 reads CASSQFNRNSPLHF.

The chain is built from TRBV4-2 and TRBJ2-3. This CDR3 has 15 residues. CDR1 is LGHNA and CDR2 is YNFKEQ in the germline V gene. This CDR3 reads CASSQERSLTDTQYF.

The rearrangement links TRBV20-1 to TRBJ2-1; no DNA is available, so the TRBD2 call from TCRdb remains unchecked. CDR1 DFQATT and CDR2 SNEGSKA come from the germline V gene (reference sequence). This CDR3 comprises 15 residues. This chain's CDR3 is CSARANSGRYNEQFF.

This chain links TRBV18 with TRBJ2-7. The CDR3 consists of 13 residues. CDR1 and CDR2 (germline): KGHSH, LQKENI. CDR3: CASSPDRPYEQYF.

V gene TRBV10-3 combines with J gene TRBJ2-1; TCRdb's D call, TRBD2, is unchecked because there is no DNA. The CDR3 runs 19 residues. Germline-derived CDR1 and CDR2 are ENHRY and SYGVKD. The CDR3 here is CAISESLTVAGAIYNEQFF.

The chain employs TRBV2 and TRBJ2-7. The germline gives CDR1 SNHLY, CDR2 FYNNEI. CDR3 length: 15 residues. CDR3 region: CASSDQDGYTYEQYF.